Each of the 10 T cell receptor beta chains below was sequenced from the same sample in a study of vaccination and CD4 T cells after COVID-19. These receptors are not linked to any known antigen. Cultured CD4+ T cells had their DNA profiled by the Oncomine TCR Beta short-read assay. TCRdb analysed the PCR reads with MiXCR anew, one entry per CDR3 protein. This sample has several thousand distinct CDR3 sequences, with nearly 50% found just once. Specified treatment: approximately 9-day PBMC culture with coronavirus spike peptide pools or control peptides (ViraFEST assay). These CD4+ T cells came from an unexposed donor, sampled before the COVID-19 pandemic (2011-2018). The sequencing sample was made of CD4+ T cells from blood, cultured in vitro. Receptor source: a human donor in good health.

The V call is TRBV27, the J call TRBJ2-2, with a weak D call TRBD2 (5 bases). Per germline, CDR1 MNHEY and CDR2 SMNVEV (reference sequence). CDR3 length equals 14 residues. V shed 2 bases and J shed 7 bases, with 11 bases lying between them. Written as DNA, the CDR3 is TGTGCCAGCAGTTTAGTATTCGGGGTCGGGGAGCTGTTTTTT. Protein product: CASSLVFGVGELFF.

The V gene is TRBV7-6, the J gene TRBJ2-2; D is ambiguous. The CDR3 length is 11 residues. The germline V gene encodes CDR1 SGHVS and CDR2 FNYEAQ. V lost 8 bases and J lost 7, with 8 bases in between. CDR3 in amino acids: CASHPGGELFF. The CDR3 region has the DNA TGTGCCAGCCATCCGGGCGGGGAGCTGTTTTTT. The whole variable domain, remainder taken from reference TRBV7-6 and TRBJ2-2, is GAGVSQSPRYKVTKRGQDVALRCDPISGHVSLYWYRQALGQGPEFLTYFNYEAQQDKSGLPNDRFSAERPEGSISTLTIQRTEQRDSAMYRCASHPGGELFFGEGSRLTVL.

This clonotype appeared once. The gene calls are TRBV12-5 and TRBJ2-1; TRBD2 is a possible D gene (6 bases). Per germline, CDR1 LGHNT and CDR2 FRNRAP. The V gene lost 6 bases and the J gene lost 5 bases, with 11 bases spanning the gap. The CDR3 totals 13 residues. DNA of the CDR3: TGTGCTAGTGGGCCGCGGGGAAACAATGAGCAGTTCTTC. Protein product: CASGPRGNNEQFF.

V and J are TRBV5-6 and TRBJ2-3, with D possibly being TRBD2 (5 bases). The CDR3 covers 15 residues. Deletions cut 6 bases from V and 4 bases from J, with 18 bases between. The germline CDR1 and CDR2 sequences are SGHDT and YYEEEE. The chain's CDR3 is CASIRRMVEADTQYF. The CDR3 region has the DNA TGTGCCAGCATAAGGAGGATGGTAGAGGCAGATACGCAGTATTTT.

This clonotype came up once. The rearrangement links TRBV7-9 to TRBJ1-3; tentative D call: TRBD1 (5 bases). CDR3 length: 15 residues. In germline, CDR1 is SEHNR, CDR2 FQNEAQ (reference sequence). The ends were cut back, 4 bases at V and 3 bases at J, with 13 bases in the middle. The CDR3 protein is CASSSGLAVGNTIYF. Written as DNA, the CDR3 is TGTGCCAGCAGCTCGGGACTGGCAGTTGGAAACACCATATATTTT.

This clonotype was found a few times. V usage is TRBV15 and J usage is TRBJ2-7; TRBD1 matches 7 bases. With V trimmed by 3 bases and J by 12 bases, 5 bases remained unmatched. The germline V gene has CDR1 LNHNV and CDR2 YYDKDF (reference sequence). CDR3 size: 11 residues. CDR3 sequence: CATSSRDRGYF. Written as DNA, the CDR3 is TGTGCCACCAGCAGTCGGGACAGAGGGTACTTC.

This rearrangement joins TRBV10-3 to TRBJ2-3; possibly TRBD1 for D (7 bases). Germline CDR1 ENHRY, CDR2 SYGVKD. Deletions cut 6 bases from V and 1 base from J, with 14 bases between. The CDR3 contains 15 residues. The CDR3 is CAIRKTGTGTDTQYF. CDR3 coding DNA: TGTGCCATCAGGAAGACAGGGACTGGCACAGATACGCAGTATTTT.

This clonotype was counted only a few times. The chain recombines TRBV11-2 with TRBJ1-2; D unresolved. CDR1 is SGHAT and CDR2 is FQNNGV in the germline V gene. The CDR3 has 15 residues. Trimming stripped 5 bases from V and 4 bases from J, with 17 bases between. CDR3 bases: TGTGCCAGCAGCCCCCTCGGGCGCCACTCCTATGGCTACACCTTC. Amino acids: CASSPLGRHSYGYTF.

The chain carries TRBV15 and TRBJ2-1, with 8 bases identical to TRBD2. The ends lost 0 bases at V and 8 bases at J; junction bases unmatched: 12. Germline V gene lookup returns CDR1 LNHNV and CDR2 YYDKDF (reference sequence). This CDR3 contains 17 residues. The CDR3 DNA reads TGTGCCACCAGCAGAGATAACGGTTATAGCGGGGTCCATGAGCAGTTCTTC. Its translation: CATSRDNGYSGVHEQFF.

This clonotype has more than one count but fewer than ten. This chain links TRBV6-1 with TRBJ1-4, with TRBD1 matching over 9 bases. V lost 7 bases, J lost 8 bases, and 11 bases stayed unmatched. This CDR3 is 15 amino acids long. Germline assignment: CDR1 MNHNS and CDR2 SASEGT. CDR3 coding DNA: TGTGCCAGCACTCCTGCCGGGACAGGGAACGAAAAACTGTTTTTT. Its protein product is CASTPAGTGNEKLFF.